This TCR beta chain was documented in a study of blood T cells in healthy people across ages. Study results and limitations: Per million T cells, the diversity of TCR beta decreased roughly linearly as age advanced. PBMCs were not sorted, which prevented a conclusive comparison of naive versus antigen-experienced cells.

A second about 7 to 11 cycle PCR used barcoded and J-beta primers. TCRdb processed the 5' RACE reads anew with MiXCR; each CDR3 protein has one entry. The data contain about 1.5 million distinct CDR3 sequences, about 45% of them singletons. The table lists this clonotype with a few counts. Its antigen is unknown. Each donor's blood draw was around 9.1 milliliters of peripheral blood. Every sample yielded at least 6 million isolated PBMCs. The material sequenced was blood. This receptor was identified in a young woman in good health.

The CDR3 coding sequence is TGTGCCAGCAGCATTTTGGGACAGGGGAACTATGGCTACACCTTC. The encoded protein is CASSILGQGNYGYTF. The V gene is TRBV9, the J gene TRBJ1-2; 10 nucleotides agree with TRBD1. V was clipped by 4 bases and J by 2 bases; unmatched bases: 5. This CDR3 is built from 15 residues. The V gene's germline CDR1 is SGDLS and CDR2 YYNGEE.